This TCR beta chain comes out of a study of CXCR3-negative and CXCR3-positive naive CD8 T cells (dated by TCRdb to about 2019). Regarding the complete study: In total, 120 million to 150 million TRB reads were obtained, which works out to roughly 1.5 +/- 0.3 million reads per library. Diversity and physicochemical repertoire analyses covered about a dozen donors pooled from two independent experiments. The TRBV-TRBJ cluster analysis covered naive subsets from roughly 5 donors and memory cells from 3 donors. The investigation overall reported the following: Repertoire diversity was comparably high in both naive subsets but much lower in memory CD8+ T cells. Because surface CD5, which has been linked to self-reactivity in mice, was comparable between naive subsets, TCR interaction strength was also inferred from TRB CDR3 physicochemical properties. Because CXCR3 expression was partially decreased after cryopreservation, freshly isolated PBMCs were used for most assays. Naive CXCR3-negative and CXCR3-positive cells from the same donor showed similar TRBV-TRBJ usage, whereas memory cells showed distinct patterns.

Sequenced using a NextSeq 550. The Human TCR Profiling Kit (MiLaboratory) was used to make UMI-labeled 5' RACE TRB cDNA libraries. cDNA synthesis used the entire amount of extracted RNA, and PCR amplification then used the entire amount of cDNA produced. The libraries were made side by side, with each library going through the same number of PCR cycles. From the authors' description of their analysis: MIGEC and MiXCR extracted about 50,000 +/- 10,000 unique UMI-labeled TRB cDNA molecules per library, requiring at least two reads per UMI. An average of approximately 40,000 +/- 10,000 functional in-frame TRB CDR3 nucleotide clonotypes without stop codons was found per library. Diversity metrics, including normalized Shannon-Wiener and Chao1, were computed in VDJtools after downsampling to 5000 UMI-labeled TRB molecules per sample. VDJtools was used to calculate clonotype-size-weighted physicochemical properties of the central five CDR3 residues, namely interaction energy, strength, volume and Kidera factor 4. TCRdb reprocessed the raw reads; every CDR3 protein sequence is a single record, and DNA is not supplied. Clone size and V and J calls follow TCRdb, not the original study. The sample's own table lists approximately 40,000 distinct CDR3 sequences. The ten largest clones add up to approximately 15% of the sample.

Including cysteine and phenylalanine, the CDR3 has 15 amino acids. The entry carries no DNA sequence. CDR1 and CDR2, looked up from the germline V gene (reference sequence), are LNHNV and YYDKDF. For each CD8+ T cell subset, flow sorting was done in triplicate, and about 300,000 cells per subset went directly into RLT lysis buffer. Standard density gradient centrifugation was used to isolate peripheral blood mononuclear cells from buffy coats. Total RNA was extracted from sorted cells using an RNeasy Mini Kit. A remark on this clonotype: The antigen it recognizes is unknown.

This receptor was identified in a human donor in good health. Some clones in this sample may be carry-over from other donors' samples. The rearranged segments are TRBV15 and TRBJ1-2; TCRdb proposes TRBD1, but this gene call is untestable without DNA. Sequencing was done on a sample of memory CD8+ T cells from blood. The meaning of the sample's cell subset or site label: conventional CD8+ memory T cells (TMEM), sorted as controls. This receptor has the CDR3 CATSSSLTGTGGYTF.